This entry describes one T cell receptor beta chain. The antigen remains undetermined. TCRdb itself ran the reads through MiXCR, one entry per CDR3 protein. This sample has around 540,000 distinct CDR3 sequences, with 30% to 40% found just once. The data stem from a study of T cell repertoires in cytomegalovirus infection. Findings and limits, study-wide: HLA-C-restricted CMV-specific TCR beta clonotypes prevailed in the ex vivo response.

Germline V gene sequence: CDR1 LNHDA, CDR2 SQIVND (reference sequence). There are 13 residues in the CDR3. J is TRBJ2-1 and V is TRBV19; 11 nucleotides agree with TRBD2. The origin of this receptor is a human donor in good health (CMV status not recorded). Some clones in this sample may be carry-over from other donors' samples. Sequencing was performed on cultured PBMCs, taken from culture after CMV antigen stimulation. The CDR3 bases are TGTTGCAGTAGTACTAGCGGGAGCAACGAGCAGTTCTTC. It translates to CCSSTSGSNEQFF.